Listed here are 28 T cell receptor beta chains from one sample, sequenced in a study of blood T cell repertoires in COVID-19. Assay: immunoSEQ multiplex PCR; the TCRdb copy retains only in-frame clones and omits some. Of some 320,000 clones in the sample, about nine tenths are singletons; the top ten hold 4.5% to 6.5%. The source material was PBMCs or T cells enriched from blood (not recorded which). These receptors all stem from a man aged 55 to 70 who had recovered from COVID-19.

This rearrangement joins TRBV30 to TRBJ2-7; the match to TRBD2 covers 8 bases. The V gene end was trimmed by 2 bases and the J gene end by 2 bases; junction bases not matched to a gene: 5. The CDR3 spans 14 residues. Per the germline V gene, CDR1 is GTSNPN and CDR2 is SVGIG (reference sequence). CDR3 in DNA: TGTGCCTGGAGTCGGACTAGCAAGCCCTACGAGCAGTACTTC. Translation: CAWSRTSKPYEQYF.

The chain uses TRBV5-1 and TRBJ2-7, with 11 bases fitting TRBD2. The V segment lost 0 bases and the J segment 0 bases; nucleotides outside the gene matches: 5. CDR3 length equals 17 residues. CDR1 is SGHRS and CDR2 is YFSETQ in the germline V gene. The CDR3 reads CASSLATTSGTSYEQYF. CDR3 nucleotides: TGCGCCAGCAGCTTGGCGACGACTAGCGGGACCTCCTACGAGCAGTACTTC.

This clone was counted only a few times. V and J are TRBV18 and TRBJ1-3; possible D gene TRBD1, 5 bases. The CDR3 spans 13 residues. CDR1 and CDR2 (germline): KGHSH, LQKENI. V gave up 10 bases and J gave up 3 bases, with 13 bases separating them. In DNA form, the CDR3 reads TGTGCCACCACTGGGACTGTTGGAAACACCATATATTTT. Its translation is CATTGTVGNTIYF. The whole variable domain, remainder taken from reference TRBV18 and TRBJ1-3, is NAGVMQNPRHLVRRRGQEARLRCSPMKGHSHVYWYRQLPEEGLKFMVYLQKENIIDESGMPKERFSAEFPKEGPSILRIQQVVRGDSAAYFCATTGTVGNTIYFGEGSWLTVV.

This clone appeared a few times. The chain links TRBV14 to TRBJ2-7; no clear D gene. The CDR3 is 13 amino acids. In germline, CDR1 is SGHDN, CDR2 FVKESK. Trimming shortened V by 4 bases and J by 1 base, and 8 bases separated the two germline ends. CDR3 DNA sequence: TGTGCCAGCAGCCCCCACGAGTCCTACGAGCAGTACTTC. It encodes CASSPHESYEQYF.

The gene calls are TRBV27 and TRBJ2-5, with 7 bases fitting TRBD2. The CDR3 sequence is 13 residues long. Germline V gene data show CDR1 as MNHEY and CDR2 as SMNVEV (reference sequence). Trimming removed 6 bases from V and 5 bases from J; junction bases left unmatched: 6. CDR3 nucleotides: TGTGCCAGCAGCCCCGGACTAGGGGAGACCCAGTACTTC. Amino acids: CASSPGLGETQYF.

This chain joins TRBV28 and TRBJ2-1; 9 nucleotides match TRBD1. Germline trimming cut 5 bases from V and 4 bases from J; bases unmatched to any gene: 9. The CDR3 totals 16 residues. Germline V gene sequence: CDR1 MDHEN, CDR2 SYDVKM. The CDR3 nucleotides are TGTGCCAGCAGTCGACCCGGGACAGGGAATTACAATGAGCAGTTCTTC. Amino acid sequence: CASSRPGTGNYNEQFF.

V gene TRBV7-2 combines with J gene TRBJ1-5; D might be TRBD1 (5 bases). The CDR3 totals 15 residues. Trimming shortened V by 3 bases and J by 0 bases, and 9 bases separated the two germline ends. The V gene's germline CDR1 is SGHTA and CDR2 FQGNSA. CDR3 protein: CASSFQGNSNQPQHF. The DNA for the CDR3 is TGTGCCAGCAGCTTCCAGGGCAATAGCAATCAGCCCCAGCATTTT.

V and J are TRBV24-1 and TRBJ2-2, with 7 bases aligning to TRBD1. The V and J ends lost 7 bases and 5 bases, in that order; junction bases with no gene match: 6. Germline V CDR1 and CDR2: KGHDR, SFDVKD. The CDR3 loop spans 14 amino acids. The CDR3 is CATSAQGETGELFF. CDR3 sequence (DNA): TGTGCCACCAGCGCCCAGGGGGAAACCGGGGAGCTGTTTTTT.

This chain links TRBV11-3 with TRBJ2-5; TRBD1 agrees at 8 bases. V was clipped by 4 bases and J by 1 base; unmatched bases: 20. Germline values: CDR1 SGHNT, CDR2 YENEEA. This CDR3 has 20 residues. CDR3 protein: CASSSLFSDRVRGAQETQYF. The CDR3 bases are TGTGCCAGCAGCTCTCTCTTCTCGGACAGGGTAAGAGGGGCCCAAGAGACCCAGTACTTC. The whole variable domain, filled in from reference TRBV11-3 and TRBJ2-5, reads EAGVVQSPRYKIIEKKQPVAFWCNPISGHNTLYWYLQNLGQGPELLIRYENEEAVDDSQLPKDRFSAERLKGVDSTLKIQPAELGDSAVYLCASSSLFSDRVRGAQETQYFGPGTRLLVL.

The chain has TRBV6-6 and TRBJ2-5, with D possibly being TRBD1 (7 bases). Trimming removed 0 bases at V and 4 bases at J, with 12 bases between. There are 15 residues in the CDR3. Germline-derived CDR1 and CDR2 are MNHNY and SVGAGI (reference sequence). CDR3 DNA: TGTGCCAGCAGTTACTCGGGCGGGGACAGAGAGACCCAGTACTTC. It encodes CASSYSGGDRETQYF.

V usage is TRBV5-1 and J usage is TRBJ2-7, with 7 nucleotides matching TRBD1. This CDR3 is 14 amino acids long. J was trimmed by 0 bases and V by 4 bases; bases with no gene match: 4. Germline-derived CDR1 and CDR2 are SGHRS and YFSETQ. CDR3 nucleotides: TGCGCCAGCAGCGTCCGGGACAGCTCCTACGAGCAGTACTTC. Translated, it gives CASSVRDSSYEQYF.

This sequence joins TRBV15 and TRBJ1-5; D not resolved. This CDR3 contains 14 residues. V dropped 0 bases and J dropped 8 bases, with 11 bases sitting between them. Germline CDR1 reads LNHNV; CDR2 reads YYDKDF (reference sequence). CDR3 protein: CATSRDYGGKPQHF. CDR3 coding DNA: TGTGCCACCAGCAGAGACTATGGCGGGAAGCCCCAGCATTTT.

This chain connects TRBV28 to TRBJ2-7, with 10 bases identical to TRBD2. J was trimmed by 4 bases and V by 7 bases; bases with no gene match: 10. The CDR3 length is 15 residues. Germline CDR1 reads MDHEN; CDR2 reads SYDVKM. The CDR3 region has the DNA TGTGCCAGCAAGGTCCCTAGCGGGAGATCGTACGAGCAGTACTTC. It encodes CASKVPSGRSYEQYF.

J is TRBJ2-1 and V is TRBV28; TRBD2 matches 12 bases. The CDR3 runs 15 residues. The junction had 10 bases not matched to a gene; V was cut back by 8 bases and J by 8 bases. Germline V gene sequence: CDR1 MDHEN, CDR2 SYDVKM. The CDR3 DNA sequence: TGTGCCAGCTCCCCTCTAGCGGGAGGGCCGGATGAGCAGTTCTTC. This sequence encodes CASSPLAGGPDEQFF.

The V gene is TRBV28, the J gene TRBJ1-3; no reliable D call. The CDR3 runs to 15 residues. The germline V gene has CDR1 MDHEN and CDR2 SYDVKM. Between the trimmed V and J ends, which lost 3 bases and 0 bases, there was a span of 9 bases. The CDR3 loop is CASSLGSHSGNTIYF. CDR3 nucleotide sequence: TGTGCCAGCAGTTTGGGCAGCCACTCTGGAAACACCATATATTTT.

This rearrangement joins TRBV6-2 or TRBV6-3 to TRBJ2-3; 8 bases line up with TRBD1. CDR3 length: 15 amino acids. Looked up from germline, CDR1 is MNHEY and CDR2 is SVGEGT. J gave up 6 bases and V 5 bases, and 10 bases lay outside the gene matches. The CDR3 loop reads CASSKGQVLGDTQYF. The CDR3 DNA reads TGTGCCAGCAGTAAGGGACAGGTACTAGGGGATACGCAGTATTTT.

This clone was seen a handful of times. The J gene is TRBJ1-4, the V gene TRBV19; TRBD1 is a possible D gene (6 bases). The germline V gene has CDR1 LNHDA and CDR2 SQIVND (reference sequence). The V end lost 4 bases, the J end lost 3 bases, and 12 bases lay between the germline ends. The CDR3 spans 15 residues. The CDR3 sequence is CASSTGQMSNEKLFF. The CDR3 nucleotides are TGTGCCAGTAGTACCGGACAGATGTCTAATGAAAAACTGTTTTTT.

The chain employs TRBV7-2 and TRBJ1-5; TRBD1 aligns across 7 bases. In germline, CDR1 is SGHTA, CDR2 FQGNSA. This CDR3 is built from 18 residues. V lost 5 bases to trimming and J lost 2 bases; unmatched junction nucleotides: 15. The CDR3 reads CASSPSIRQGLGNQPQHF. CDR3 nucleotides: TGTGCCAGCAGCCCTTCCATACGACAGGGATTGGGCAATCAGCCCCAGCATTTT.

The CDR3 loop is CASSLLDLSSYEQYF. CDR3 coding DNA: TGTGCCAGCAGCCTTTTAGATCTCTCATCCTACGAGCAGTACTTC. This rearrangement joins TRBV2 to TRBJ2-7; no clear D. The germline V gene has CDR1 SNHLY and CDR2 FYNNEI. The CDR3 loop spans 15 amino acids. Between the trimmed V and J ends, which lost 6 bases and 1 base, there was a span of 16 bases.

The rearrangement uses TRBV9 and TRBJ1-2; D is unresolved. Germline V gene sequence: CDR1 SGDLS, CDR2 YYNGEE. The CDR3 has 15 amino acids. Trimming pared 4 bases from V and 8 bases from J, leaving 21 bases between. Written as DNA, the CDR3 is TGTGCCAGCAGCACCCAATCTGGGCCCGGTTTGGGCTACACCTTC. Its protein product is CASSTQSGPGLGYTF.

The genes are TRBV7-3 and TRBJ1-1; 8 bases fit TRBD1. With 5 bases clipped from V and 5 bases from J, the junction kept 4 bases outside the gene matches. This CDR3 is built from 13 residues. Germline V CDR1 and CDR2: SGHTA, FQGTGA. In nucleotides, the CDR3 is TGTGCCAGCAGCGGAAGGACAGGGACTGAAGCTTTCTTT. Amino acids: CASSGRTGTEAFF.

This sequence joins TRBV7-3 and TRBJ2-5; D gene uncertain. Germline V gene lookup returns CDR1 SGHTA and CDR2 FQGTGA. The CDR3 is 12 amino acids. Deletions cut 3 bases from V and 4 bases from J, with 6 bases between. CDR3 bases: TGTGCCAGCAGCTTTCCGGGAGAGACCCAGTACTTC. It yields the protein CASSFPGETQYF.

This clone was picked up one time. The chain joins TRBV2 to TRBJ2-7, with 10 bases matching TRBD2. This CDR3 spans 14 amino acids. Germline V gene lookup returns CDR1 SNHLY and CDR2 FYNNEI. The J segment lost 6 bases and the V segment lost 2 bases, leaving 4 bases of the junction unmatched. The CDR3 DNA follows: TGTGCCAGCAGTGAACAAGCGGGAGGGGGCGAGCAGTACTTC. Translation gives CASSEQAGGGEQYF.

This clone was recorded once. This chain joins TRBV11-2 and TRBJ2-3; unclear D gene. This CDR3 spans 16 amino acids. The germline gives CDR1 SGHAT, CDR2 FQNNGV. Trimming stripped 3 bases from V and 0 bases from J, with 13 bases between. This CDR3 is CASSFLLETSTDTQYF. Here the CDR3 DNA reads TGTGCCAGCAGCTTTCTTCTGGAGACTAGCACAGATACGCAGTATTTT.

The genes are TRBV7-9 and TRBJ1-2, with a tentative D call TRBD1 (5 bases). V lost 8 bases to trimming and J lost 8 bases, with 18 bases between them. CDR3 length: 13 residues. Per the germline V gene, CDR1 is SEHNR and CDR2 is FQNEAQ (reference sequence). Here the CDR3 reads CASQGQGGTGYTF. The CDR3 nucleotides read TGTGCCAGCCAAGGGCAGGGAGGTACGGGCTACACCTTC. The full variable domain, completed using reference TRBV7-9 and TRBJ1-2, is DTGVSQNPRHKITKRGQNVTFRCDPISEHNRLYWYRQTLGQGPEFLTYFQNEAQLEKSRLLSDRFSAERPKGSFSTLEIQRTEQGDSAMYLCASQGQGGTGYTFGSGTRLTVV.

This rearrangement joins TRBV28 to TRBJ2-1; TRBD2 might be the D (6 bases). The germline V gene has CDR1 MDHEN and CDR2 SYDVKM. Between the trimmed V and J ends, which lost 7 bases and 6 bases, there was a span of 16 bases. This CDR3 has 14 amino acids. The CDR3 sequence is CASTTRGYLNEQFF. Here the CDR3 DNA reads TGTGCCAGCACCACCCGGGGGTACCTCAATGAGCAGTTCTTC.

The gene calls are TRBV13 and TRBJ2-7; 12 bases align to TRBD2. The J segment lost 6 bases and the V segment lost 5 bases, leaving 5 bases of the junction unmatched. Germline V CDR1 and CDR2: PRHDT, FYEKMQ (reference sequence). The CDR3 spans 14 residues. The CDR3 DNA is TGTGCCAGCAGCCCCCGACTAGCGGGAGCCGAGCAGTACTTC. Amino acid sequence: CASSPRLAGAEQYF.

The chain uses TRBV28 and TRBJ1-2, with 7 bases identical to TRBD1. This CDR3 region has 15 residues. The V and J ends lost 5 bases and 4 bases, in that order; junction bases with no gene match: 10. CDR1 is MDHEN, CDR2 SYDVKM, per germline. CDR3 in amino acids: CASSLPRTGVYGYTF. The CDR3 DNA reads TGTGCCAGCAGTCTCCCTAGGACAGGAGTCTATGGCTACACCTTC.